These 32 T cell receptor beta chains were all obtained from the same sample, sequenced in a study of a mutant IDH1 vaccine in newly diagnosed glioma. The sample's time point: week 35, safety follow-up. One vaccine dose held 300 ug of mutant IDH1 20-mer peptide and came with topical imiquimod. The assay was immunoSEQ multiplex PCR, and TCRdb's table has in-frame clones only and misses some. This repertoire shows approximately 60,000 clones, around 74% found once; its top ten account for around 4.5%. These receptors have no known antigen. This specimen consisted of PBMCs, obtained from a glioma patient whose treatment included an IDH1 peptide vaccine. The origin of the receptors is a man aged 45-65 years with glioma.

This chain connects TRBV27 to TRBJ1-2, with D unresolved. This CDR3 has 15 residues. Germline V gene sequence: CDR1 MNHEY, CDR2 SMNVEV (reference sequence). Trimming left V 1 base short and J 6 bases short, with 15 bases between. CDR3 DNA: TGTGCCAGCAGTTTATATAGCGCCCTTCTGGATGGCTACACCTTC. Its translation is CASSLYSALLDGYTF.

The table lists this clone with a count of one. The chain recombines TRBV5-1 with TRBJ2-5; D tentatively reads TRBD1 or TRBD2 (5 bases each). This CDR3 contains 15 residues. Trimming took off 5 bases at V and 2 bases at J, with 16 bases between the two ends. The germline V gene encodes CDR1 SGHRS and CDR2 YFSETQ. DNA of the CDR3: TGCGCCAGCAGTCGGTCCGGGGCCGGACAAGAGACCCAGTACTTC. Translation: CASSRSGAGQETQYF.

This rearrangement joins TRBV2 to TRBJ2-2; TRBD2 matches 8 bases. The V segment lost 2 bases and the J segment 2 bases; nucleotides outside the gene matches: 10. The CDR3 covers 18 residues. Germline CDR1 SNHLY, CDR2 FYNNEI. CDR3 nucleotide sequence: TGTGCCAGCAGTGAAAATGGCGGGGGGCCCTCAAACACCGGGGAGCTGTTTTTT. It translates to CASSENGGGPSNTGELFF.

This clone was seen a few times. The chain employs TRBV14 and TRBJ1-1, with 7 nucleotides matching TRBD1. The germline V gene has CDR1 SGHDN and CDR2 FVKESK. The J segment lost 4 bases and the V segment lost 5 bases, leaving 10 bases of the junction unmatched. The CDR3 loop spans 15 amino acids. The CDR3 sequence is CASSVHPGGATEAFF. DNA of the CDR3: TGTGCCAGCAGCGTACATCCAGGGGGGGCCACTGAAGCTTTCTTT. The complete variable domain, with remaining parts taken from reference TRBV14 and TRBJ1-1, reads EAGVTQFPSHSVIEKGQTVTLRCDPISGHDNLYWYRRVMGKEIKFLLHFVKESKQDESGMPNNRFLAERTGGTYSTLKVQPAELEDSGVYFCASSVHPGGATEAFFGQGTRLTVV.

The chain has TRBV5-5 and TRBJ1-1, with 8 bases aligning to TRBD1. Germline V gene sequence: CDR1 SGHKS, CDR2 YYEKEE (reference sequence). V shed 3 bases, J shed 3 bases, and the junction held 10 bases outside the gene matches. CDR3 size: 16 residues. The CDR3: CASSWSTGEWYTEAFF. The CDR3 region has the DNA TGTGCCAGCAGCTGGTCGACAGGGGAATGGTACACTGAAGCTTTCTTT.

The chain has TRBV9 and TRBJ2-7; D is unresolved. The CDR3 is 15 amino acids. Germline CDR1 is SGDLS and CDR2 is YYNGEE. The V gene lost 1 base and the J gene lost 2 bases, with 13 bases spanning the gap. CDR3 loop: CASSVSPTSTYEQYF. DNA for the CDR3: TGTGCCAGCAGCGTATCCCCAACTTCCACCTACGAGCAGTACTTC.

The CDR3 is CASSLGTGYGYTF. The CDR3 DNA follows: TGTGCCAGCAGCCTGGGGACAGGATATGGCTACACCTTC. This chain links TRBV7-9 with TRBJ1-2; 8 bases fit TRBD1. Germline CDR1 SEHNR, CDR2 FQNEAQ (reference sequence). The junction had 4 bases not matched to a gene; V was cut back by 5 bases and J by 5 bases. The CDR3 sequence is 13 residues long.

This clone was recorded a few times. CDR3 sequence: CAISEPDIYEQYF. Here the CDR3 DNA reads TGTGCCATCAGTGAGCCGGACATTTACGAGCAGTACTTC. The chain couples TRBV10-3 to TRBJ2-7, with D tentatively TRBD1 (5 bases). V gave up 2 bases and J gave up 4 bases, with 9 bases separating them. The CDR3 is made up of 13 amino acids. CDR1 is ENHRY and CDR2 is SYGVKD in the germline V gene.

The chain is built from TRBV7-9 and TRBJ2-2; tentatively, D is TRBD1 or TRBD2 (5 bases each). CDR3 length: 15 amino acids. Trimming stripped 0 bases from V and 8 bases from J, with 13 bases between. CDR1 and CDR2 from the germline V gene are SEHNR and FQNEAQ (reference sequence). Here the CDR3 reads CASSLAQGTGGELFF. In DNA form, the CDR3 reads TGTGCCAGCAGCTTAGCGCAAGGGACCGGAGGGGAGCTGTTTTTT.

The chain links TRBV2 to TRBJ2-5, with D unclear. The CDR3 consists of 11 residues. Germline V gene sequence: CDR1 SNHLY, CDR2 FYNNEI. Trimming took off 7 bases at V and 1 base at J, with 4 bases between the two ends. The CDR3 loop reads CASTVQETQYF. The CDR3 DNA reads as TGTGCCAGCACGGTCCAAGAGACCCAGTACTTC. Complete variable domain (other parts from reference TRBV2 and TRBJ2-5): EPEVTQTPSHQVTQMGQEVILRCVPISNHLYFYWYRQILGQKVEFLVSFYNNEISEKSEIFDDQFSVERPDGSNFTLKIRSTKLEDSAMYFCASTVQETQYFGPGTRLLVL.

This clone was counted only a few times. The V and J genes are TRBV19 and TRBJ1-1, with D tentatively TRBD1 (5 bases). CDR3 size: 12 residues. Germline values: CDR1 LNHDA, CDR2 SQIVND (reference sequence). V gave up 10 bases and J gave up 2 bases, with 11 bases separating them. The CDR3 is CATSDTNTEAFF. CDR3 sequence (DNA): TGTGCCACCTCGGACACTAACACTGAAGCTTTCTTT. The whole variable domain, remainder taken from reference TRBV19 and TRBJ1-1, is DGGITQSPKYLFRKEGQNVTLSCEQNLNHDAMYWYRQDPGQGLRLIYYSQIVNDFQKGDIAEGYSVSREKKESFPLTVTSAQKNPTAFYLCATSDTNTEAFFGQGTRLTVV.

This rearrangement joins TRBV7-8 to TRBJ2-3; 14 positions agree with TRBD2. Germline lookup yields CDR1 SGHVS and CDR2 FQNEAQ. The ends lost 5 bases at V and 3 bases at J; junction bases unmatched: 4. The CDR3 spans 16 residues. The CDR3 sequence: CASSPRTSGGTDTQYF. In DNA form, the CDR3 reads TGTGCCAGCAGCCCTAGGACTAGCGGGGGGACAGATACGCAGTATTTT.

This chain joins TRBV6-5 and TRBJ1-2, with 11 bases fitting TRBD1. Germline CDR1 and CDR2: MNHEY and SVGAGI. V shed 10 bases, J shed 4 bases, and the junction held 8 bases outside the gene matches. This CDR3 has 14 residues. The CDR3 sequence: CATRTGGLTYGYTF. The CDR3 bases are TGTGCCACCCGGACAGGGGGCCTCACCTATGGCTACACCTTC.

The CDR3 loop is CASSPGSTTEAFF. CDR3 sequence (DNA): TGTGCCAGCAGCCCAGGGAGCACCACTGAAGCTTTCTTT. V is TRBV5-5 and J is TRBJ1-1, with D perhaps matching TRBD1 (5 bases). V was pared by 4 bases and J by 4 bases, with 11 bases between. The CDR3 covers 13 residues. CDR1 SGHKS and CDR2 YYEKEE come from the germline V gene (reference sequence).

CDR3 sequence reads: CASSFGGSGANVLTF. CDR3 coding DNA: TGTGCCAGCAGCTTTGGGGGCTCTGGGGCCAACGTCCTGACTTTC. J is TRBJ2-6 and V is TRBV7-9; D is tentatively TRBD1 or TRBD2 (5 bases each). Germline V gives CDR1 SEHNR, CDR2 FQNEAQ (reference sequence). Trimming stripped 3 bases from V and 0 bases from J, with 6 bases between. The CDR3 spans 15 residues. Full variable domain (remainder filled in from reference TRBV7-9 and TRBJ2-6): DTGVSQNPRHKITKRGQNVTFRCDPISEHNRLYWYRQTLGQGPEFLTYFQNEAQLEKSRLLSDRFSAERPKGSFSTLEIQRTEQGDSAMYLCASSFGGSGANVLTFGAGSRLTVL.

The V call is TRBV7-9, the J call TRBJ1-5; 8 bases match TRBD1. The V and J ends lost 11 bases and 10 bases, in that order; junction bases with no gene match: 7. Germline V gene sequence: CDR1 SEHNR, CDR2 FQNEAQ (reference sequence). This CDR3 is built from 11 residues. Here the CDR3 DNA reads TGTGCCGGGGGGACAGGAGGACCCCAGCATTTT. Translation gives CAGGTGGPQHF.

The chain joins TRBV6-5 to TRBJ2-6, with unresolved D. The CDR3 length is 14 residues. V was cut by 7 bases and J by 1 base, with 8 bases left in between. The germline V gene has CDR1 MNHEY and CDR2 SVGAGI. The CDR3: CASTPGSGANVLTF. In nucleotides, the CDR3 is TGTGCCAGCACCCCTGGATCTGGGGCCAACGTCCTGACTTTC.

The chain couples TRBV30 to TRBJ1-5; 7 bases are a match to TRBD1. The germline V gene encodes CDR1 GTSNPN and CDR2 SVGIG (reference sequence). The CDR3 consists of 13 residues. V shed 2 bases and J 7 bases; nucleotides not matched to a gene: 5. The CDR3: CAWSQGGGQPQHF. Here the CDR3 DNA reads TGTGCCTGGAGTCAAGGGGGCGGGCAGCCCCAGCATTTT.

This sequence joins TRBV5-1 and TRBJ2-2; 7 positions match TRBD2. Germline CDR1 SGHRS, CDR2 YFSETQ. This CDR3 is built from 15 residues. The V and J ends lost 1 base and 5 bases, in that order; junction bases with no gene match: 5. DNA of the CDR3: TGCGCCAGCAGCTTGCGCGGGGGTGGAACCGGGGAGCTGTTTTTT. Translated: CASSLRGGGTGELFF.

The rearrangement links TRBV6-5 to TRBJ2-6, with D hard to call. V was clipped by 2 bases and J by 2 bases, with 7 bases between them. The CDR3 loop spans 15 amino acids. The germline V gene has CDR1 MNHEY and CDR2 SVGAGI. CDR3 in amino acids: CASSYVLTGANVLTF. The DNA for the CDR3 is TGTGCCAGCAGTTACGTCCTGACTGGGGCCAACGTCCTGACTTTC.

The J gene is TRBJ1-5, the V gene TRBV11-2; no definite D call. Germline V gene data show CDR1 as SGHAT and CDR2 as FQNNGV. The CDR3 sequence is 16 residues long. V dropped 0 bases and J dropped 2 bases, with 11 bases sitting between them. The CDR3 nucleotides read TGTGCCAGCAGCTTAGATGGGCCCGGTGGCAATCAGCCCCAGCATTTT. It encodes CASSLDGPGGNQPQHF.

The CDR3 nucleotides read TGTGCCAGCAGCTTGGCGACAGGGTTGGGCTACGAGCAGTACTTC. Its translation: CASSLATGLGYEQYF. This sequence joins TRBV5-5 and TRBJ2-7, with 7 bases lining up with TRBD1. This CDR3 contains 15 residues. J was trimmed by 3 bases and V by 0 bases; bases with no gene match: 6. Germline CDR1 is SGHKS and CDR2 is YYEKEE (reference sequence).

This chain connects TRBV9 to TRBJ2-1; the match to TRBD2 covers 11 bases. CDR3 length: 17 amino acids. Looked up from germline, CDR1 is SGDLS and CDR2 is YYNGEE. Trimming removed 0 bases from V and 8 bases from J; junction bases left unmatched: 10. CDR3 nucleotide sequence: TGTGCCAGCAGCGTAGACCCCCATAGCGGGGGGGCTGATGAGCAGTTCTTC. Translated: CASSVDPHSGGADEQFF.

This clone was seen a handful of times. V gene TRBV9 combines with J gene TRBJ1-4; TRBD1 might be the D (5 bases). V lost 1 base, J lost 5 bases, and 12 bases lay in between. This CDR3 is built from 15 residues. Germline V gene lookup returns CDR1 SGDLS and CDR2 YYNGEE. The CDR3 here is CASSVMPGLNEKLFF. The CDR3 nucleotides read TGTGCCAGCAGCGTAATGCCAGGGTTGAATGAAAAACTGTTTTTT.

V usage is TRBV7-2 and J usage is TRBJ2-7; D tentatively fits TRBD1 or TRBD2 (5 bases each). The CDR3 loop spans 15 amino acids. V was trimmed by 5 bases and J by 3 bases, leaving 17 bases between them. Germline CDR1 SGHTA, CDR2 FQGNSA. The CDR3 here is CASSVTAGSIYEQYF. In nucleotides, the CDR3 is TGTGCCAGCAGCGTTACCGCAGGGAGCATCTACGAGCAGTACTTC.

The chain joins TRBV25-1 to TRBJ1-2; 8 nucleotides match TRBD1. From germline, CDR1 is MGHDK and CDR2 SYGVNS. The CDR3 is 14 amino acids. J was trimmed by 7 bases and V by 2 bases; bases with no gene match: 6. CDR3 DNA sequence: TGTGCCAGCAGTGAAGGAACAGGGACAGGTGGCTACACCTTC. It specifies CASSEGTGTGGYTF.

The genes are TRBV29-1 and TRBJ1-2, with 7 bases matching TRBD1. The J segment lost 7 bases and the V segment lost 6 bases, leaving 8 bases of the junction unmatched. The germline V gene encodes CDR1 SQVTM and CDR2 ANQGSEA. The CDR3 has 12 residues. The CDR3 coding sequence is TGCAGCGTCGACCGACAGGGTGGTGGCTACACCTTC. Its protein product is CSVDRQGGGYTF.

This chain connects TRBV5-4 to TRBJ1-3; 10 nucleotides agree with TRBD1. The junction had 12 bases not matched to a gene; V was cut back by 3 bases and J by 0 bases. Germline V gene sequence: CDR1 SGHNT, CDR2 YYREEE (reference sequence). This CDR3 spans 19 amino acids. In DNA, the CDR3 is TGTGCCAGCAGCTCAGTTCCGGGACAGGGGAAAGTCTCTGGAAACACCATATATTTT. Encoded protein: CASSSVPGQGKVSGNTIYF. The full variable domain, in which reference TRBV5-4 and TRBJ1-3 provide the parts outside the CDR3, is ETGVTQSPTHLIKTRGQQVTLRCSSQSGHNTVSWYQQALGQGPQFIFQYYREEENGRGNFPPRFSGLQFPNYSSELNVNALELDDSALYLCASSSVPGQGKVSGNTIYFGEGSWLTVV.

The chain recombines TRBV7-2 with TRBJ1-1; 7 bases map to TRBD1. Trimming at V came to 1 base and at J to 5 bases, leaving 10 bases not matched to a gene. Germline V gives CDR1 SGHTA, CDR2 FQGNSA. This CDR3 is 16 amino acids long. CDR3 bases: TGTGCCAGCAGCTTAGGGCCCCGACAGGGTGGGACTGAAGCTTTCTTT. It encodes CASSLGPRQGGTEAFF.

This clone was found once. V usage is TRBV6-5 and J usage is TRBJ2-4; D is possibly TRBD2 (7 bases). V lost 0 bases to trimming and J lost 5 bases, with 14 bases between them. The CDR3 is made up of 16 amino acids. The germline V gene has CDR1 MNHEY and CDR2 SVGAGI. Written as DNA, the CDR3 is TGTGCCAGCAGTTACTCAACGGGGGGCGGTGAAAACATTCAGTACTTC. Protein product: CASSYSTGGGENIQYF.

This CDR3 reads CASTTGPKGYEQYF. The DNA of the CDR3 is TGTGCCAGCACCACCGGGCCTAAGGGGTACGAGCAGTACTTC. The V call is TRBV7-2, the J call TRBJ2-7; the D gene is possibly TRBD1 (5 bases). Trimming took 7 bases from V and 4 from J, leaving 17 bases between them. Germline CDR1 is SGHTA and CDR2 is FQGNSA. The CDR3 is 14 residues long. Drawing the rest from reference TRBV7-2 and TRBJ2-7, the complete variable domain is GAGVSQSPSNKVTEKGKDVELRCDPISGHTALYWYRQSLGQGLEFLIYFQGNSAPDKSGLPSDRFSAERTGGSVSTLTIQRTQQEDSAVYLCASTTGPKGYEQYFGPGTRLTVT.

The rearrangement joins TRBV4-3 to TRBJ1-4, with 9 bases that match TRBD1. Germline lookup yields CDR1 LGHNA and CDR2 YSLEER. The CDR3 totals 14 residues. V was pared by 4 bases and J by 5 bases, with 2 bases of the junction left unmatched. Written as DNA, the CDR3 is TGCGCCAGCAGCCTAGGGACAGGGAATGAAAAACTGTTTTTT. Translated: CASSLGTGNEKLFF.